The sequence of this T cell receptor (beta chain) was determined in a study of cytotoxic CD8 clonotypes in ibrutinib-treated CLL. Only in-frame clones appear in the TCRdb table, and some are missing; sequencing was by immunoSEQ multiplex PCR. The table records over 120,000 clones, 79% of them present only once. The CDR3 loop spans 15 amino acids. V lost 4 bases and J lost 0; bases outside the gene matches: 5. Germline loops: CDR1 SGHTA, CDR2 FQGTGA. The chain has TRBV7-3 and TRBJ1-1; 7 nucleotides align to TRBD1. This clonotype was sampled from a human donor with chronic lymphocytic leukemia. This sample comprised PBMCs, obtained after 12 months of ibrutinib treatment. CDR3 protein: CASSSTGNMNTEAFF. The CDR3 DNA is TGTGCCAGCAGCTCGACAGGGAACATGAACACTGAAGCTTTCTTT.